These 9 T cell receptor beta chains came from one sample sequenced in a study of T cells in Graves' hyperthyroidism and ophthalmopathy (dated by TCRdb to about 2019). The library was made by multiplex PCR. The sequencer listed for this sample is Illumina HiSeq 2000. Amplification of TCR beta CDR3 regions was carried out from RNA transcripts. The TCR CDR3 was subjected to a first round of RT-PCR using the HTBI primer set and the Qiagen OneStep RT-PCR kit. TCRdb handled the public reads itself, with Q25 trimming in fastp and clone calling in MiXCR, and kept productive beta chains. Records with the same CDR3 protein are collapsed into one entry carrying the most frequent genes and DNA. Here the sample has 280,000 or so distinct CDR3 sequences; around 15% occur a single time. The top ten constitute about 33% of the sample. Sequencing used blood. The receptor source for this set is a woman aged 50 to 60 with Graves' hyperthyroidism that later progressed to Graves' ophthalmopathy.

This clonotype appeared many times. The chain couples TRBV28 to TRBJ1-1; D gene ambiguous. The CDR3 consists of 11 residues. Germline V gene data show CDR1 as MDHEN and CDR2 as SYDVKM. V was trimmed by 4 bases and J by 10 bases, leaving 10 bases between them. The CDR3 DNA is TGTGCCAGCAGTTACATGTTCGGAGCTTTCTTT. Encoded protein: CASSYMFGAFF.

This clonotype has only a few counts. CDR3 bases: TGCAGTGCTAACCCCTCAACTAATGAAAAACTGTTTTTT. Translating it yields CSANPSTNEKLFF. V and J are TRBV20-1 and TRBJ1-4, with no clear D. This CDR3 contains 13 residues. Deletions cut 4 bases from V and 0 bases from J, with 6 bases between. Germline V CDR1 and CDR2: DFQATT, SNEGSKA (reference sequence).

With respect to this clonotype: One base away lies a much larger clone, so this may be a sequencing read error. V usage is TRBV27 and J usage is TRBJ1-2, with no clear D. V was cut by 5 bases and J by 1 base, with 26 bases left in between. This CDR3 has 19 amino acids. The germline gives CDR1 MNHEY, CDR2 SMNVEV (reference sequence). Here the CDR3 DNA reads TGTGCCAGCAGTGATTATCGATATGGTCCTGGGGAGCATAACTATGGCTACACCTTC. This encodes CASSDYRYGPGEHNYGYTF.

The gene calls are TRBV9 and TRBJ1-6; 7 bases map to TRBD1. Germline CDR1 and CDR2: SGDLS and YYNGEE. The CDR3 totals 15 residues. With V trimmed by 4 bases and J by 10 bases, 11 bases remained unmatched. CDR3 in DNA: TGTGCCAGCAGCCCAGGGGGGGACTTAGGCTCACCCCTCCACTTT. It encodes CASSPGGDLGSPLHF. Together with reference TRBV9 and TRBJ1-6, the CDR3 gives the full variable domain: DSGVTQTPKHLITATGQRVTLRCSPRSGDLSVYWYQQSLDQGLQFLIQYYNGEERAKGNILERFSAQQFPDLHSELNLSSLELGDSALYFCASSPGGDLGSPLHFGNGTRLTVT.

In its sample, this clonotype was seen many times. The V and J genes are TRBV30 and TRBJ2-7, with 8 bases identical to TRBD2. With 4 bases clipped from V and 3 bases from J, the junction kept 5 bases outside the gene matches. This CDR3 has 13 residues. Per germline, CDR1 GTSNPN and CDR2 SVGIG (reference sequence). The CDR3 reads CAWTPGGFYEQYF. CDR3 in DNA: TGTGCCTGGACCCCGGGAGGGTTCTACGAGCAGTACTTC.

This clonotype was observed many times. J is TRBJ1-1 and V is TRBV12-3 or TRBV12-4; D uncertain. The CDR3 covers 13 residues. V lost 7 bases to trimming and J lost 2 bases, with 11 bases between them. The CDR3 loop reads CASIPRPNTEAFF. CDR3 bases: TGTGCCAGCATCCCACGTCCCAACACTGAAGCTTTCTTT.

This clonotype occurred many times. This chain connects TRBV3-1 to TRBJ1-6; the D is unclear. The CDR3 is 12 residues long. The V and J ends lost 5 bases and 8 bases respectively, with 7 bases between them. The germline V gene has CDR1 LGHDT and CDR2 YNNKEL (reference sequence). The CDR3 nucleotides are TGTGCCAGCAGCGATGGGGATTCACCCCTCCACTTT. Amino acids: CASSDGDSPLHF.

This clonotype was detected ten times or more. The chain has TRBV12-3 or TRBV12-4 and TRBJ2-3, with D perhaps TRBD1 (5 bases). The CDR3 extends over 13 amino acids. V lost 5 bases and J 6 bases, leaving 12 bases between the germline ends. CDR3 bases: TGTGCCAGCAGTCCCCAGGGTATGGATACGCAGTATTTT. Translated: CASSPQGMDTQYF.

This chain joins TRBV19 and TRBJ1-1; a possible D gene is TRBD1 (6 bases). CDR1 and CDR2 (germline): LNHDA, SQIVND (reference sequence). CDR3 length equals 14 residues. The ends were cut back, 5 bases at V and 1 base at J, with 11 bases in the middle. CDR3 residues: CASSVRDKNTEAFF. In nucleotides, the CDR3 is TGTGCCAGTAGTGTAAGGGACAAGAACACTGAAGCTTTCTTT.